These 14 T cell receptor beta chains share one sample of origin, sequenced in a study of CD8 T cells in Susac syndrome. Random hexamers were used to reverse transcribe an amount of about 0.45 to 1 ug RNA. TCRdb fed the immunoSEQ multiplex PCR reads into MiXCR, producing one record per CDR3 protein. In the table there are 150,000 to 200,000 distinct CDR3 sequences, 90% to 95% of which are singletons. The sample was CD4+ T cells from PBMCs. The source is a human donor in good health.

The chain has TRBV5-1 and TRBJ2-4, with D perhaps TRBD1 (6 bases). The CDR3 length is 13 residues. The germline V gene encodes CDR1 SGHRS and CDR2 YFSETQ. Trimming stripped 5 bases from V and 8 bases from J, with 14 bases between. CDR3: CASSPTGTDIQYF. In DNA form, the CDR3 reads TGCGCCAGCAGTCCTACAGGGACGGACATTCAGTACTTC.

In this sample, this clonotype turned up a few times. The chain carries TRBV7-7 and TRBJ2-2; TRBD1 agrees at 7 bases. The CDR3 is 14 amino acids. J was trimmed by 4 bases and V by 5 bases; bases with no gene match: 4. Germline assignment: CDR1 SSHAT and CDR2 FNYEAQ (reference sequence). The CDR3 DNA reads TGTGCCAGCAGCCTGGGACAGCTCACCGGGGAGCTGTTTTTT. It specifies CASSLGQLTGELFF.

The rearrangement uses TRBV7-9 and TRBJ1-2, with TRBD1 identical over 9 bases. Germline V gives CDR1 SEHNR, CDR2 FQNEAQ (reference sequence). The CDR3 has 13 amino acids. V gave up 5 bases and J gave up 7 bases; unmatched junction bases: 5. CDR3 sequence (DNA): TGTGCCAGCAGCCGGGACAGGGAAGCTGGCTACACCTTC. It is translated as CASSRDREAGYTF.

V usage is TRBV20-1 and J usage is TRBJ1-5; no clear D. This CDR3 is built from 15 residues. The ends were cut back, 1 base at V and 5 bases at J, with 15 bases in the middle. Germline V lookup: CDR1 DFQATT, CDR2 SNEGSKA (reference sequence). This chain's CDR3 is CSARVGLGSDQPQHF. CDR3 nucleotides: TGCAGTGCTAGAGTAGGGTTGGGCTCCGATCAGCCCCAGCATTTT.

The CDR3 DNA sequence: TGTGCCAGCACGACTCGAGACGGTTACACCGGGGAGCTGTTTTTT. Protein product: CASTTRDGYTGELFF. The gene calls are TRBV4-2 and TRBJ2-2; D remains ambiguous. Germline V gene lookup returns CDR1 LGHNA and CDR2 YNFKEQ. V lost 7 bases to trimming and J lost 3 bases, with 15 bases between them. The CDR3 spans 15 residues.

The chain joins TRBV19 to TRBJ1-6, with TRBD1 matching over 10 bases. CDR3 length equals 13 residues. Per the germline V gene, CDR1 is LNHDA and CDR2 is SQIVND (reference sequence). Trimming cost V 6 bases and J 15 bases; bases outside gene matches: 8. CDR3: CASSPGQGRLLHF. The DNA for the CDR3 is TGTGCCAGTAGCCCGGGACAGGGGCGGCTCCTCCACTTT.

V is TRBV18 and J is TRBJ1-5, with D perhaps TRBD1 (5 bases). This CDR3 is 15 amino acids long. From germline, CDR1 is KGHSH and CDR2 LQKENI. Trimming shortened V by 4 bases and J by 2 bases, and 12 bases separated the two germline ends. CDR3 residues: CASSLGALGNQPQHF. The CDR3 nucleotides are TGTGCCAGCTCACTCGGGGCTTTGGGCAATCAGCCCCAGCATTTT.

V is TRBV15 and J is TRBJ2-4; a weak D match, TRBD2 (5 bases). This CDR3 comprises 16 residues. V was pared by 0 bases and J by 6 bases, with 15 bases between. Germline V gives CDR1 LNHNV, CDR2 YYDKDF (reference sequence). This CDR3 reads CATSRDPGSAGNIQYF. CDR3 nucleotide sequence: TGTGCCACCAGCAGAGATCCCGGCTCTGCGGGAAACATTCAGTACTTC.

V gene TRBV3-1 combines with J gene TRBJ1-2; D is undetermined. Germline loops: CDR1 LGHDT, CDR2 YNNKEL (reference sequence). The V and J ends lost 4 bases and 3 bases respectively, with 9 bases between them. The CDR3 is 13 residues long. CDR3 bases: TGTGCCAGCAGCCCCGGCCTGGACTATGGCTACACCTTC. This translates into CASSPGLDYGYTF.

CDR3 DNA: TGCGCCAGCAGAGACAGGGCTGACATTCAGTACTTC. Protein sequence: CASRDRADIQYF. The chain uses TRBV5-1 and TRBJ2-4; 7 nucleotides agree with TRBD1. The CDR3 totals 12 residues. V trimming: 5 bases; J trimming: 8 bases; junction bases outside the gene matches: 4. Looked up from germline, CDR1 is SGHRS and CDR2 is YFSETQ. The whole variable domain, remainder taken from reference TRBV5-1 and TRBJ2-4, is KAGVTQTPRYLIKTRGQQVTLSCSPISGHRSVSWYQQTPGQGLQFLFEYFSETQRNKGNFPGRFSGRQFSNSRSEMNVSTLELGDSALYLCASRDRADIQYFGAGTRLSVL.

This clonotype has a single count. The chain combines TRBV4-1 with TRBJ2-7; the match to TRBD2 covers 7 bases. The CDR3 contains 16 residues. Trimming at V came to 0 bases and at J to 1 base, leaving 6 bases not matched to a gene. Germline CDR1 reads MGHRA; CDR2 reads YSYEKL. The CDR3 sequence: CASSQDPAGVSYEQYF. DNA for the CDR3: TGCGCCAGCAGCCAAGATCCCGCGGGGGTTTCCTACGAGCAGTACTTC.

This sequence joins TRBV3-1 and TRBJ1-1; 8 bases are a match to TRBD1. Germline V lookup: CDR1 LGHDT, CDR2 YNNKEL (reference sequence). The CDR3 contains 18 residues. The J segment lost 5 bases and the V segment lost 0 bases, leaving 14 bases of the junction unmatched. The CDR3 protein is CASSQEAYRTGSRTEAFF. The CDR3 DNA follows: TGTGCCAGCAGCCAAGAAGCTTATCGGACAGGGAGTCGGACTGAAGCTTTCTTT.

Worth noting for this clonotype: Likely a read error: the CDR3 ends without its conserved phenylalanine or tryptophan. The rearrangement joins TRBV23-1 to TRBJ2-7; the D gene is possibly TRBD2 (5 bases). TRBV23-1 is known as an ORF, though its function is uncertain. This CDR3 is 14 amino acids long. With 4 bases removed from V and 7 bases from J, the gap between germline ends came to 17 bases. The CDR3 protein is CASSPTGLEMEQYL. The DNA of the CDR3 is TGCGCCAGCAGTCCAACTGGACTGGAGATGGAGCAGTACCTC.

The V gene is TRBV13, the J gene TRBJ2-1; 11 bases are shared with TRBD2. CDR3 length: 18 residues. Germline assignment: CDR1 PRHDT and CDR2 FYEKMQ (reference sequence). The trim removed 5 bases at V and 9 bases at J, leaving 18 bases unmatched. CDR3 loop: CASSPRRLAGGYLGEQFF. CDR3 DNA sequence: TGTGCCAGCAGCCCCCGCCGGTTAGCGGGGGGGTACCTGGGTGAGCAGTTCTTC.